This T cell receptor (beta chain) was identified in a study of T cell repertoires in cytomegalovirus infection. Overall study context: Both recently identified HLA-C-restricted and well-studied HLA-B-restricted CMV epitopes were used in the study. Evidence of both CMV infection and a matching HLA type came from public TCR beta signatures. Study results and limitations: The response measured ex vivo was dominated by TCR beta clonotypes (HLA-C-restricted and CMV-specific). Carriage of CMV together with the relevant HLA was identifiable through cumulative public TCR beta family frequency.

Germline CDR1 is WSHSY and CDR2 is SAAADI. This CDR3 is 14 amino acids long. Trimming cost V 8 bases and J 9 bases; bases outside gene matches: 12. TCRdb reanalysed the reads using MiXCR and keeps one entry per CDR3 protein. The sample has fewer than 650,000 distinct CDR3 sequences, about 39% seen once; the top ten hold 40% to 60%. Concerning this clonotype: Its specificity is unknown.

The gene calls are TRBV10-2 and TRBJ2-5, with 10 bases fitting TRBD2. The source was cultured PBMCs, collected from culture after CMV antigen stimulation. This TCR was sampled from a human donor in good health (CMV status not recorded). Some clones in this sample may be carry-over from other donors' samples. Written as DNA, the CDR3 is TGCGCCAGCCGAACTAGCGGGACGGGGGGGGCCCAGTACTTC. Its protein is CASRTSGTGGAQYF.